Presented here are 28 T cell receptor beta chains from one specimen sequenced in a study of blood T cell repertoires in COVID-19 (dated by TCRdb to 2020 to 2022). The library relied on the immunoSEQ multiplex PCR assay. The table comes from immuneACCESS by way of TCRdb, which keeps in-frame sequences with V and J called. Part of the clones is missing from these tables; in studies checked, under half for an unresolved V gene and the rest for unknown reasons. The sample has approximately 200,000 clones on record, just under 90% of them singletons. The ten largest clones represent less than 3.5% of the sample. Sequencing used peripheral blood. These receptors were collected from a man younger than 45 with COVID-19, enrolled during active disease.

The CDR3, as DNA: TGTGCCAGCAGCGAGAGGGGACAGTTTTTGCACTATGGCTACACCTTC. Encoded protein: CASSERGQFLHYGYTF. The V gene is TRBV9, the J gene TRBJ1-2, with TRBD1 identical over 7 bases. With 3 bases clipped from V and 3 bases from J, the junction kept 11 bases outside the gene matches. Per germline, CDR1 SGDLS and CDR2 YYNGEE. CDR3 size: 16 residues.

The V call is TRBV7-3, the J call TRBJ1-2; D gene uncertain. Trimming shortened V by 5 bases and J by 4 bases, and 14 bases separated the two germline ends. Looked up from germline, CDR1 is SGHTA and CDR2 is FQGTGA. The CDR3 loop spans 14 amino acids. The CDR3 is CASSPPDMSYGYTF. The CDR3 nucleotides are TGTGCCAGCAGCCCCCCAGACATGAGCTATGGCTACACCTTC.

The chain couples TRBV24-1 to TRBJ1-2; TRBD1 agrees at 8 bases. The CDR3 length is 16 residues. CDR1 KGHDR and CDR2 SFDVKD come from the germline V gene. The junction had 6 bases not matched to a gene; V was cut back by 2 bases and J by 2 bases. The CDR3 spells CATSDYQGAGNYGYTF. In DNA, the CDR3 is TGTGCCACCAGTGATTACCAGGGGGCTGGCAACTATGGCTACACCTTC.

CDR3 in DNA: TGTGCCAGCAGCCAGGGGGGCGGGCGAGAGAACACTGAAGCTTTCTTT. Translated: CASSQGGGRENTEAFF. The chain couples TRBV7-9 to TRBJ1-1; 7 positions match TRBD1. V shed 5 bases, J shed 1 base, and the junction held 10 bases outside the gene matches. The CDR3 has 16 residues. CDR1 and CDR2 from the germline V gene are SEHNR and FQNEAQ (reference sequence).

The J gene is TRBJ2-5, the V gene TRBV19; 7 nucleotides agree with TRBD2. Germline assignment: CDR1 LNHDA and CDR2 SQIVND (reference sequence). The CDR3 has 13 amino acids. V lost 9 bases and J lost 4; bases outside the gene matches: 8. The CDR3, as DNA: TGTGCCAGCAAATTTTCGGGGGGAGAGACCCAGTACTTC. Protein: CASKFSGGETQYF.

This clone was picked up many times. This chain joins TRBV27 and TRBJ2-6, with TRBD2 identical over 8 bases. Germline trimming cut 5 bases from V and 1 base from J; bases unmatched to any gene: 7. The germline gives CDR1 MNHEY, CDR2 SMNVEV (reference sequence). The CDR3 loop spans 17 amino acids. CDR3 coding DNA: TGTGCCAGCAGTATTAGCGGGACCCTTTCTGGGGCCAACGTCCTGACTTTC. Its protein product is CASSISGTLSGANVLTF.

The chain is built from TRBV5-1 and TRBJ1-1; D gene uncertain. Germline CDR1 reads SGHRS; CDR2 reads YFSETQ. The CDR3 consists of 13 residues. Trimming took off 0 bases at V and 3 bases at J, with 6 bases between the two ends. The CDR3 nucleotides read TGCGCCAGCAGCTTGGTAGTAGACACTGAAGCTTTCTTT. Amino acids: CASSLVVDTEAFF.

The rearrangement uses TRBV7-9 and TRBJ1-5, with D unclear. There are 15 residues in the CDR3. The germline V gene has CDR1 SEHNR and CDR2 FQNEAQ (reference sequence). V shed 2 bases and J shed 1 base, with 9 bases lying between them. The CDR3 nucleotides are TGTGCCAGCAGCTTATTTTCAGGAAGCAATCAGCCCCAGCATTTT. It yields the protein CASSLFSGSNQPQHF.

The chain joins TRBV29-1 to TRBJ1-1; the match to TRBD1 covers 11 bases. The CDR3 length is 15 residues. Germline CDR1 reads SQVTM; CDR2 reads ANQGSEA. Trimming cost V 3 bases and J 4 bases; bases outside gene matches: 7. CDR3 sequence (DNA): TGCAGCGTTGACCCAACCGGGACAGGGGGCACTGAAGCTTTCTTT. This codes for CSVDPTGTGGTEAFF.

V is TRBV12-3 or TRBV12-4 and J is TRBJ1-2, with D hard to call. The length of the CDR3 is 11 residues. V lost 3 bases and J lost 7, with 6 bases in between. The CDR3 loop reads CASSFGLGYTF. CDR3 coding DNA: TGTGCCAGCAGTTTTGGCCTTGGCTACACCTTC.

This clone was detected only once. The chain employs TRBV4-1 and TRBJ2-7, with 9 positions matching TRBD2. Germline CDR1 reads MGHRA; CDR2 reads YSYEKL. The V segment lost 4 bases and the J segment 5 bases; nucleotides outside the gene matches: 9. The CDR3 is 15 residues long. Here the CDR3 reads CASSPIAGEGNEQYF. For the CDR3, the DNA is TGCGCCAGCAGCCCTATAGCGGGAGAGGGGAACGAGCAGTACTTC.

This clone was observed once. The rearrangement links TRBV11-2 to TRBJ2-5; D is perhaps TRBD2 (7 bases). V dropped 1 base and J dropped 0 bases, with 18 bases sitting between them. The CDR3 spans 18 residues. The germline CDR1 and CDR2 sequences are SGHAT and FQNNGV. In nucleotides, the CDR3 is TGTGCCAGCAGCTTAGGGTCCCTAGGGGGAGGGCACCAAGAGACCCAGTACTTC. The encoded protein is CASSLGSLGGGHQETQYF. Full variable domain (missing parts from reference TRBV11-2 and TRBJ2-5): EAGVAQSPRYKIIEKRQSVAFWCNPISGHATLYWYQQILGQGPKLLIQFQNNGVVDDSQLPKDRFSAERLKGVDSTLKIQPAKLEDSAVYLCASSLGSLGGGHQETQYFGPGTRLLVL.

This rearrangement joins TRBV19 to TRBJ2-1, with 7 bases fitting TRBD1. This CDR3 spans 14 amino acids. CDR1 and CDR2 (germline): LNHDA, SQIVND (reference sequence). J lost 4 bases, V lost 5 bases, and 5 bases had no gene match. The CDR3 loop is CASSSRDRYNEQFF. Written as DNA, the CDR3 is TGTGCCAGTAGTTCCCGGGACAGATACAATGAGCAGTTCTTC.

J is TRBJ2-7 and V is TRBV14, with a tentative D call TRBD2 (6 bases). V gave up 3 bases and J gave up 0 bases, with 18 bases separating them. Germline CDR1 and CDR2: SGHDN and FVKESK. The CDR3 has 17 amino acids. The CDR3 region is CASSHFLPGTSSYEQYF. CDR3 nucleotide sequence: TGTGCCAGCAGCCACTTTCTCCCCGGGACTTCCTCCTACGAGCAGTACTTC.

The chain is built from TRBV2 and TRBJ2-5; 7 bases map to TRBD2. Germline trimming cut 6 bases from V and 9 bases from J; bases unmatched to any gene: 16. CDR1 is SNHLY, CDR2 FYNNEI, per germline. CDR3 length: 15 residues. The CDR3 loop is CASRASSGSQGAQYF. CDR3 nucleotides: TGTGCCAGCAGAGCCTCTAGCGGATCCCAAGGGGCCCAGTACTTC.

The genes are TRBV7-3 and TRBJ2-2; 7 bases align to TRBD2. The germline gives CDR1 SGHTA, CDR2 FQGTGA. The CDR3 is 14 amino acids. Trimming at V came to 5 bases and at J to 6 bases, leaving 6 bases not matched to a gene. CDR3 coding DNA: TGTGCCAGCAGCCAAGGGAGGGGAGCCGGGGAGCTGTTTTTT. Residues: CASSQGRGAGELFF.

The chain uses TRBV12-3 or TRBV12-4 and TRBJ1-6; D is unclear. V dropped 7 bases and J dropped 7 bases, with 11 bases sitting between them. The CDR3 is made up of 13 amino acids. The CDR3 DNA is TGTGCCAGCACAGGACGGGAGAATTCACCCCTCCACTTT. It specifies CASTGRENSPLHF.

This rearrangement joins TRBV7-3 to TRBJ2-7, with 7 bases matching TRBD1. The germline V gene encodes CDR1 SGHTA and CDR2 FQGTGA. The CDR3 extends over 15 amino acids. With 5 bases clipped from V and 2 bases from J, the junction kept 9 bases outside the gene matches. In DNA, the CDR3 is TGTGCCAGCAGCCTCCTTCCAGGGGGAGCCTACGAGCAGTACTTC. This gives the protein CASSLLPGGAYEQYF.

The V gene is TRBV10-3, the J gene TRBJ1-4, with D uncertain. There are 14 residues in the CDR3. The V and J ends lost 9 bases and 0 bases respectively, with 11 bases between them. Germline CDR1 is ENHRY and CDR2 is SYGVKD. The DNA of the CDR3 is TGTGCCATTGCCTCGGGTGCAACTAATGAAAAACTGTTTTTT. It codes for CAIASGATNEKLFF.

The V and J genes are TRBV5-1 and TRBJ1-3; D is undetermined. V shed 1 base and J shed 0 bases, with 11 bases lying between them. Germline V CDR1 and CDR2: SGHRS, YFSETQ. The length of the CDR3 is 16 residues. The CDR3 is CASSLSARGSGNTIYF. The CDR3 DNA reads TGCGCCAGCAGCTTGTCGGCCAGAGGCTCTGGAAACACCATATATTTT.

This rearrangement joins TRBV7-3 to TRBJ1-4, with a weak D call TRBD1 (5 bases). V lost 0 bases, J lost 4 bases, and 9 bases lay in between. Germline V gene data show CDR1 as SGHTA and CDR2 as FQGTGA. This CDR3 spans 15 amino acids. The CDR3 sequence is CASSLTAGLNEKLFF. The CDR3 coding sequence is TGTGCCAGCAGCTTAACGGCAGGGCTTAATGAAAAACTGTTTTTT.

The chain employs TRBV9 and TRBJ2-5; TRBD2 matches 10 bases. Germline V gene sequence: CDR1 SGDLS, CDR2 YYNGEE. V lost 2 bases and J lost 2; bases outside the gene matches: 9. This CDR3 region has 17 residues. Here the CDR3 DNA reads TGTGCCAGCAGCGTGATGGCAGGACTAGCGGCTCAAGAGACCCAGTACTTC. Translating gives CASSVMAGLAAQETQYF.

The CDR3 spells CASSFGETSGGGELFF. CDR3 bases: TGCGCCAGCAGCTTCGGCGAAACTAGTGGTGGCGGGGAGCTGTTTTTT. The chain has TRBV5-1 and TRBJ2-2, with D perhaps matching TRBD2 (5 bases). This CDR3 region has 16 residues. Trimming removed 2 bases at V and 7 bases at J, with 18 bases between. Germline assignment: CDR1 SGHRS and CDR2 YFSETQ.

This chain links TRBV7-8 with TRBJ1-1, with 9 bases fitting TRBD1. The CDR3 consists of 17 residues. V dropped 5 bases and J dropped 6; count of bases not matched to a gene: 16. Germline assignment: CDR1 SGHVS and CDR2 FQNEAQ. DNA of the CDR3: TGTGCCAGCAGCCCTCGACAGGGGGAGGCTGGAAAGGCTGAAGCTTTCTTT. Translation: CASSPRQGEAGKAEAFF.

The rearrangement uses TRBV5-1 and TRBJ2-1, with 7 bases identical to TRBD2. Germline V gene data show CDR1 as SGHRS and CDR2 as YFSETQ. After removal of 0 bases from V and 7 bases from J, the junction contained 7 bases not matched to a gene. CDR3 length: 15 amino acids. The CDR3 DNA sequence: TGCGCCAGCAGCTTGGAGGGAGGGCCCAGTAATGAGCAGTTCTTC. Translation gives CASSLEGGPSNEQFF.

J is TRBJ2-3 and V is TRBV4-3; no definite D call. The CDR3 is 14 amino acids. CDR1 and CDR2 (germline): LGHNA, YSLEER. V was trimmed by 1 base and J by 6 bases, leaving 11 bases between them. The CDR3 nucleotides read TGCGCCAGCAGCCAAGTATCGACCGGGGATACGCAGTATTTT. Amino acid sequence: CASSQVSTGDTQYF.

V is TRBV9 and J is TRBJ2-1; D ambiguous. The CDR3 sequence is 16 residues long. Germline lookup yields CDR1 SGDLS and CDR2 YYNGEE. Trimming took off 3 bases at V and 0 bases at J, with 13 bases between the two ends. The CDR3 is CASSASTESSYNEQFF. The CDR3 DNA reads as TGTGCCAGCAGCGCTTCCACTGAGAGCTCCTACAATGAGCAGTTCTTC.

V usage is TRBV28 and J usage is TRBJ2-1; D not certain. The V end lost 3 bases, the J end lost 4 bases, and 10 bases lay between the germline ends. This CDR3 is 14 amino acids long. Germline CDR1 reads MDHEN; CDR2 reads SYDVKM. The DNA of the CDR3 is TGTGCCAGCAGTTTGTGGGCAGTTTACAATGAGCAGTTCTTC. This gives the protein CASSLWAVYNEQFF.